The entry below gives a single T cell receptor beta chain sequence along with its context. The length of the CDR3 is 15 residues. Germline lookup yields CDR1 SQVTM and CDR2 ANQGSEA. The V and J ends lost 4 bases and 4 bases, in that order; junction bases with no gene match: 8. The sample comes from a study of CD8 T cells in Susac syndrome. cDNA came from about 0.51 to 1 ug RNA primed by random hexamers. TCRdb itself ran the immunoSEQ multiplex PCR reads through MiXCR, one entry per CDR3 protein. The sample has roughly 300,000 distinct CDR3 sequences; approximately 84% are singletons. It was negative isolation that provided the CD8+ and CD4+ T cells, whereas TEMRA cells were enriched by FACS.

The chain links TRBV29-1 to TRBJ2-5; 11 nucleotides agree with TRBD1. Material: CD8+ T cells from PBMCs. The TCR sequence derives from a human donor with multiple sclerosis. The CDR3: CSVASDRGLAETQYF. DNA for the CDR3: TGCAGCGTTGCTTCGGACAGGGGGCTGGCAGAGACCCAGTACTTC.